Below are 21 T cell receptor beta chains sequenced from a single sample in a study of identifying expanded T cells in peripheral blood. The data were produced by immunoSEQ multiplex PCR, yet TCRdb's version contains in-frame clones alone and is incomplete. Of approximately 100,000 clones listed, 75% to 90% are singletons. Sequencing input: blood. All receptors come from a person between 18 and 75 years old in good health.

This rearrangement joins TRBV7-9 to TRBJ2-3; 8 positions agree with TRBD2. This CDR3 has 15 residues. Losses at the gene ends were 3 bases for V and 7 bases for J; bases not matched to a gene: 9. Looked up from germline, CDR1 is SEHNR and CDR2 is FQNEAQ (reference sequence). The CDR3 nucleotides read TGTGCCAGCAGCTTGGCCGGGGGGGCCATAAATACGCAGTATTTT. Protein: CASSLAGGAINTQYF.

The genes are TRBV7-2 and TRBJ1-5; D call uncertain. Germline V lookup: CDR1 SGHTA, CDR2 FQGNSA. V was trimmed by 3 bases and J by 0 bases, leaving 6 bases between them. The CDR3 has 14 residues. DNA for the CDR3: TGTGCCAGCAGCTTTTATGGTAGCAATCAGCCCCAGCATTTT. It encodes CASSFYGSNQPQHF. Combining the CDR3 with reference TRBV7-2 and TRBJ1-5 gives the whole variable domain GAGVSQSPSNKVTEKGKDVELRCDPISGHTALYWYRQSLGQGLEFLIYFQGNSAPDKSGLPSDRFSAERTGGSVSTLTIQRTQQEDSAVYLCASSFYGSNQPQHFGDGTRLSIL.

V usage is TRBV5-4 and J usage is TRBJ2-1; 11 bases are shared with TRBD2. The germline V gene encodes CDR1 SGHNT and CDR2 YYREEE (reference sequence). The CDR3 is 16 residues long. J was trimmed by 2 bases and V by 9 bases; bases with no gene match: 10. The CDR3, as DNA: TGTGCCACCACTAGCGGGGGCCACCAAACCTACAATGAGCAGTTCTTC. The encoded protein is CATTSGGHQTYNEQFF.

The chain recombines TRBV19 with TRBJ2-7; the D is unclear. The V end was cut by 5 bases, the J end by 1 base, with 15 bases between. The CDR3 runs to 15 residues. CDR1 and CDR2 (germline): LNHDA, SQIVND (reference sequence). CDR3 loop: CASSFSTAPSYEQYF. Here the CDR3 DNA reads TGTGCCAGTAGTTTCTCGACCGCGCCGTCCTACGAGCAGTACTTC.

The chain combines TRBV4-1 with TRBJ1-5; TRBD1 matches 8 bases. V lost 3 bases to trimming and J lost 2 bases; unmatched junction nucleotides: 0. The length of the CDR3 is 14 residues. Germline CDR1 and CDR2: MGHRA and YSYEKL. CDR3 sequence (DNA): TGCGCCAGCAGCCAGGGACAGGGCAATCAGCCCCAGCATTTT. Translation: CASSQGQGNQPQHF.

The J gene is TRBJ1-4, the V gene TRBV25-1; 10 bases map to TRBD1. This CDR3 comprises 16 residues. V trimming: 4 bases; J trimming: 6 bases; junction bases outside the gene matches: 8. The germline V gene encodes CDR1 MGHDK and CDR2 SYGVNS. CDR3 region: CASSGTGTGVYEKLFF. The CDR3 region has the DNA TGTGCCAGCAGTGGGACCGGGACAGGGGTGTATGAAAAACTGTTTTTT.

This chain uses TRBV7-8 with TRBJ2-1, with TRBD2 matching over 8 bases. Germline trimming cut 4 bases from V and 4 bases from J; bases unmatched to any gene: 12. Germline lookup yields CDR1 SGHVS and CDR2 FQNEAQ. The CDR3 sequence is 17 residues long. The CDR3 region has the DNA TGTGCCAGCAGCTCAGGCGGGGGGACCCGAAGTTACAATGAGCAGTTCTTC. Translated, it gives CASSSGGGTRSYNEQFF.

The rearrangement uses TRBV6-5 and TRBJ2-5; TRBD2 might be the D (6 bases). Trimming stripped 6 bases from V and 6 bases from J, with 20 bases between. Germline loops: CDR1 MNHEY, CDR2 SVGAGI. The CDR3 extends over 15 amino acids. The CDR3 loop is CASSPAPGGWKTQYF. The CDR3 region has the DNA TGTGCCAGCAGCCCCGCCCCCGGGGGATGGAAGACCCAGTACTTC.

J is TRBJ1-4 and V is TRBV7-2, with 7 bases that match TRBD1. Germline V gives CDR1 SGHTA, CDR2 FQGNSA. The CDR3 consists of 13 residues. With V trimmed by 0 bases and J by 15 bases, 7 bases remained unmatched. The DNA of the CDR3 is TGTGCCAGCAGCTTAGCGGGACAGAGGACGGTGTTTTTT. Its translation: CASSLAGQRTVFF.

The chain uses TRBV14 and TRBJ2-5; the D is unclear. V lost 0 bases and J lost 7, with 6 bases in between. Germline V gene lookup returns CDR1 SGHDN and CDR2 FVKESK. The CDR3 spans 12 residues. CDR3: CASSQDLGTQYF. The CDR3 DNA reads as TGTGCCAGCAGCCAAGATCTCGGGACCCAGTACTTC.

The J gene is TRBJ2-1, the V gene TRBV10-3; TRBD2 matches 8 bases. The junction had 9 bases not matched to a gene; V was cut back by 2 bases and J by 0 bases. This CDR3 has 18 amino acids. Per germline, CDR1 ENHRY and CDR2 SYGVKD. The CDR3 DNA follows: TGTGCCATCAGTGAGCCGGGCGGGAGGACCAGCTCCTACAATGAGCAGTTCTTC. As protein: CAISEPGGRTSSYNEQFF.

This sequence joins TRBV29-1 and TRBJ2-6, with D possibly called TRBD1 or TRBD2 (5 bases each). Looked up from germline, CDR1 is SQVTM and CDR2 is ANQGSEA. With 8 bases removed from V and 3 bases from J, the gap between germline ends came to 17 bases. The CDR3 consists of 15 residues. DNA for the CDR3: TGCAGCACCTATGGGGGAATCATTGGGGCCAACGTCCTGACTTTC. This gives the protein CSTYGGIIGANVLTF.

The chain links TRBV2 to TRBJ1-5, with D uncertain. The germline V and J ends were trimmed by 5 bases and 3 bases, with 14 bases remaining between them. CDR1 is SNHLY, CDR2 FYNNEI, per germline. This CDR3 has 15 residues. The CDR3 coding sequence is TGTGCCAGCAGTCGGAGGGAGAGGGACAATCAGCCCCAGCATTTT. Translation gives CASSRRERDNQPQHF. The full variable domain, completed using reference TRBV2 and TRBJ1-5, is EPEVTQTPSHQVTQMGQEVILRCVPISNHLYFYWYRQILGQKVEFLVSFYNNEISEKSEIFDDQFSVERPDGSNFTLKIRSTKLEDSAMYFCASSRRERDNQPQHFGDGTRLSIL.

The chain couples TRBV6-5 to TRBJ2-7; TRBD1 aligns across 7 bases. CDR3 length equals 15 residues. Trimming at V came to 0 bases and at J to 2 bases, leaving 4 bases not matched to a gene. CDR1 and CDR2 from the germline V gene are MNHEY and SVGAGI. CDR3 sequence reads: CASSYSGTVPYEQYF. The CDR3 coding sequence is TGTGCCAGCAGTTACTCCGGGACAGTCCCCTACGAGCAGTACTTC.

The chain links TRBV23-1 to TRBJ2-7, with D perhaps TRBD2 (5 bases). TRBV23-1 is marked as an open reading frame, function uncertain. V lost 1 base and J 0 bases, leaving 13 bases between the germline ends. The CDR3 is made up of 16 amino acids. For the CDR3, the DNA is TGCGCCAGCAGTCAATATCGCAGTGGGAGCTCCTACGAGCAGTACTTC. It is translated as CASSQYRSGSSYEQYF.

This clone was counted once. This chain uses TRBV2 with TRBJ1-5; 8 nucleotides align to TRBD1. CDR1 is SNHLY and CDR2 is FYNNEI in the germline V gene. The V segment lost 7 bases and the J segment 2 bases; nucleotides outside the gene matches: 19. This CDR3 contains 19 residues. The CDR3 bases are TGTGCCAGCAATGGGGCCACGGGACAGGCTATTTTTGGCAATCAGCCCCAGCATTTT. Protein: CASNGATGQAIFGNQPQHF.

The rearrangement joins TRBV4-3 to TRBJ2-7, with D unclear. This CDR3 region has 15 residues. Trimming cost V 1 base and J 2 bases, with 12 bases left between them. Germline assignment: CDR1 LGHNA and CDR2 YSLEER. This CDR3 is CASSQVEGSTYEQYF. The CDR3 DNA is TGCGCCAGCAGCCAAGTAGAAGGGTCGACCTACGAGCAGTACTTC.

The V and J genes are TRBV19 and TRBJ1-5; tentative D call: TRBD1 (5 bases). Germline V gene sequence: CDR1 LNHDA, CDR2 SQIVND (reference sequence). The CDR3 runs to 13 residues. V was trimmed by 1 base and J by 4 bases, leaving 5 bases between them. CDR3 protein: CASSIGQNQPQHF. The CDR3 DNA reads as TGTGCCAGTAGTATAGGACAGAATCAGCCCCAGCATTTT.

V usage is TRBV4-2 and J usage is TRBJ2-5; 9 bases fit TRBD1. Germline loops: CDR1 LGHNA, CDR2 YNFKEQ. The CDR3 totals 16 residues. V lost 0 bases and J lost 5; bases outside the gene matches: 7. The CDR3 DNA sequence: TGTGCCAGCAGCCAAGAGGAGACAGGGGGATATGAGACCCAGTACTTC. Amino acids: CASSQEETGGYETQYF.

The gene calls are TRBV28 and TRBJ1-3; unclear D gene. The CDR3 extends over 17 amino acids. Trimming left V 2 bases short and J 0 bases short, with 14 bases between. Germline loops: CDR1 MDHEN, CDR2 SYDVKM. CDR3 nucleotides: TGTGCCAGCAGTTTAGGGGTGTACACCAGCTCTGGAAACACCATATATTTT. Translated: CASSLGVYTSSGNTIYF.

This clone was observed a single time. The CDR3 bases are TGTGCCAGCAGCCTGGACGGGTCAACTGAAGCTTTCTTT. As protein: CASSLDGSTEAFF. The chain has TRBV5-8 and TRBJ1-1; D is ambiguous. Germline V CDR1 and CDR2: SGHTS, YDEGEE. The CDR3 is 13 amino acids. Trimming left V 4 bases short and J 5 bases short, with 12 bases between.